The sequence of this TCR beta chain was determined in a study of blood T cell repertoires in COVID-19 (dated by TCRdb to the early 2020s). General notes on the study: Samples from collaborators originated in the United States, Italy and Spain and spanned both the acute and convalescent phases of COVID-19. The prospective study material was composed of cDNA or gDNA derived from T cells, B-cell-depleted T cells, or PBMCs. Subjects who had been exposed to COVID-19, were actively infected with it, or had recovered from it provided the deeply sampled blood TCRbeta repertoires that made up the dataset. The repertoires were made available in a free public database intended to serve as a resource for research on the immune response to SARS-CoV-2. Samples came from the ongoing ImmuneRACE study (first 160 participants) plus 1,254 subjects from 6 global collaborators. A de-identified subject ID, COVID-19 status, age in years and sex were almost always included in the sample metadata. Where available, HLA class I and class II types were obtained from metadata supplied by the sample provider rather than from assay-based typing.

What the authors observed across the whole study: The quantity of clinical and demographic metadata differed by source and by participant and was supplied without curation.

Turning to this clone: Its antigen has not been determined. Within one base of it there is no much larger clone, and no base qualities were kept.

In the prospective study, participants were about 18 to 89 years old, resided in under 30 geographic areas of the United States, and were enrolled through a virtual design. Cohort assignment in the prospective study relied on participant-reported clinical history from a screening survey and a study questionnaire. For ImmuneRACE Cohort 3, a participant was defined as recovered based on two consecutive negative NP/OP PCR tests, clearance by a healthcare professional, or resolution of symptoms. Each participant in the prospective study had whole blood, serum and a nasopharyngeal or oropharyngeal swab collected by mobile phlebotomists. Additional blood draws and questionnaires over a 2-month period could optionally be provided by prospective study participants. Blood samples from the prospective study were shipped frozen or at room temperature prior to DNA extraction. The immunoSEQ Assay, a bias-controlled multiplex PCR, was used to amplify TCRbeta CDR3 regions from genomic DNA. Concerning the study's data processing: Nucleated cell counts per sample were estimated from amplification of reference gene primers within the assay. Sequence reads were collapsed and filtered to measure the absolute abundance of every unique TCRbeta CDR3 rearrangement. Productive Simpson clonality was computed per sample as the square root of Simpson's diversity index over productive rearrangements. TCRdb's version of the immuneACCESS table is confined to in-frame rearrangements and falls short of the full clone set. An unresolved V gene accounts for under half of the shortfall where checked; the remainder is of unknown origin. Clone size and V and J calls were adopted from that table, with D and trimming inferred from the DNA. The sample table lists 190,000 or so clones, roughly four fifths of them with a count of one. The ten largest make up over 9.5% of the sample.

CDR1 and CDR2 are drawn from the germline V gene: ENHRY, SYGVKD. Germline trimming amounts to 10 bases on V and 1 base on J, with 4 as the count of junction bases outside the gene matches. Taken from cysteine to phenylalanine, the CDR3 has 13 residues. Only the CDR3 DNA is retained, 39 bases long and in frame from the first base. Source material: PBMCs or T cells enriched from blood (not recorded which). The receptor comes from a man in his forties who had recovered from COVID-19. Recombination joined TRBV10-3 with TRBJ1-2; 9 central nucleotides agree with TRBD1. CDR3 region: CANRDRDNYGYTF. In nucleotide form, the sequence is TGTGCCAACCGGGACAGGGATAACTATGGCTACACCTTC.